A single sample gave rise to the 7 T cell receptor beta chains below, sequenced in a study of blood T cell repertoires in COVID-19. TCRdb's copy holds only in-frame clones and misses some; the assay was immunoSEQ multiplex PCR. The table lists about 120,000 clones, 85% to 90% of them singletons. The sequenced sample consisted of peripheral blood. The receptors come from a woman aged 45-65 years with acute or convalescent COVID-19.

The chain combines TRBV12-5 with TRBJ2-3; D not resolved. V shed 0 bases and J shed 1 base, with 11 bases lying between them. The CDR3 is 16 amino acids. Germline values: CDR1 LGHNT, CDR2 FRNRAP. The CDR3 here is CASGLVHSFGTDTQYF. In DNA, the CDR3 is TGTGCTAGTGGTTTGGTACATAGCTTCGGCACAGATACGCAGTATTTT.

This sequence joins TRBV7-8 and TRBJ2-5, with D possibly TRBD2 on 6 matching bases. Per the germline V gene, CDR1 is SGHVS and CDR2 is FQNEAQ. The V end was cut by 1 base, the J end by 7 bases, with 13 bases between. The CDR3 is 14 amino acids. In nucleotides, the CDR3 is TGTGCCAGCAGCTTAGACTCGGGGGTAGGGACCCAGTACTTC. Translation: CASSLDSGVGTQYF.

The CDR3 loop reads CSVGQGWGELFF. DNA for the CDR3: TGCAGCGTTGGCCAGGGTTGGGGGGAGCTGTTTTTT. The rearrangement uses TRBV29-1 and TRBJ2-2; possible D gene TRBD1, 5 bases. CDR1 and CDR2 (germline): SQVTM, ANQGSEA. Trimming removed 4 bases from V and 8 bases from J, with 11 bases in between. This CDR3 comprises 12 residues.

This sequence joins TRBV19 and TRBJ1-4, with a weak D call TRBD1 (5 bases). Trimming removed 6 bases from V and 7 bases from J, with 18 bases in between. There are 15 residues in the CDR3. Germline V gives CDR1 LNHDA, CDR2 SQIVND (reference sequence). As DNA, the CDR3 is TGTGCCAGTAGAAACCCGACACCAGACAGTGAAAAACTGTTTTTT. Translated, it gives CASRNPTPDSEKLFF.

CDR3 protein: CATSRDSGASYGYTF. CDR3 DNA sequence: TGTGCCACCAGCAGAGATAGCGGGGCTTCCTATGGCTACACCTTC. The rearrangement joins TRBV15 to TRBJ1-2, with D perhaps TRBD1 (5 bases). V was pared by 0 bases and J by 4 bases, with 12 bases between. Germline-derived CDR1 and CDR2 are LNHNV and YYDKDF (reference sequence). This CDR3 region has 15 residues.

The gene calls are TRBV10-2 and TRBJ2-3; D might be TRBD1 (5 bases). V lost 4 bases and J 6 bases, leaving 17 bases between the germline ends. The germline V gene has CDR1 WSHSY and CDR2 SAAADI. This CDR3 contains 15 residues. DNA of the CDR3: TGCGCCAGCAGTGGATCCTGGGGCGCTGGGGATACGCAGTATTTT. Translated: CASSGSWGAGDTQYF.

The gene calls are TRBV6-2 or TRBV6-3 and TRBJ1-1; D gene uncertain. The CDR3 sequence is 14 residues long. Germline lookup yields CDR1 MNHEY and CDR2 SVGEGT. The V gene lost 2 bases and the J gene lost 0 bases, with 7 bases spanning the gap. The CDR3 region has the DNA TGTGCCAGCAGTTACAAACAGATGAACACTGAAGCTTTCTTT. Translated: CASSYKQMNTEAFF.